This is a list of T cell receptor beta chains from one sample in a study of radiotherapy plus CTLA-4 blockade in lung cancer. The assay was immunoSEQ multiplex PCR, and TCRdb's table has in-frame clones only and misses some. The sample consists of about 49,000 clones, around 69% of them appearing once. The specimen was peripheral blood, collected from a patient treated with radiotherapy plus ipilimumab. The origin of the receptors is a human donor with non-small cell lung cancer who had stable disease on radiotherapy plus ipilimumab. Both conserved end residues are part of each CDR3. The D gene is left open where the match is weak. Clone size is not always given. Where it is, it says once, few, many or a class for expanded clones.

j_call	d_call	v_call	clone_size	cdr3_aa	cdr3_nt
TRBJ1-1	NA	TRBV18	NA	CASSPLRVGTEAFF	TGTGCCAGCTCACCCCTCAGGGTCGGGACTGAAGCTTTCTTT
TRBJ1-2	NA	TRBV6-5	NA	CASSFSGTYGYTF	TGTGCCAGCAGTTTTTCAGGGACATATGGCTACACCTTC
TRBJ2-7	NA	TRBV9	few	CASSVGDLYYEQYF	TGTGCCAGCAGCGTAGGGGACTTATACTACGAGCAGTACTTC
TRBJ1-5	TRBD1	TRBV18	medium-sized	CASSPGTVNQPQHF	TGTGCCAGCTCGCCTGGGACAGTCAATCAGCCCCAGCATTTT
TRBJ2-5	TRBD2	TRBV2	NA	CASRLAGTETQYF	TGTGCCAGTCGACTAGCGGGGACCGAGACCCAGTACTTC
TRBJ1-1	TRBD1	TRBV14	NA	CASSQGQGRSAEAFF	TGTGCCAGCAGCCAAGGACAGGGGAGAAGCGCTGAAGCTTTCTTT
TRBJ1-1	TRBD1	TRBV6-5	NA	CASSFSTGRVLAEAFF	TGTGCCAGCAGTTTTTCGACAGGGCGGGTTCTCGCTGAAGCTTTCTTT
TRBJ2-1	NA	TRBV30	NA	CAWSVTGQGGRSEQFF	TGTGCTTGGAGTGTAACCGGGCAGGGGGGAAGGAGTGAGCAGTTCTTC
TRBJ2-2	NA	TRBV5-4	NA	CASTSGVYTGELFF	TGTGCCAGCACCTCCGGGGTTTACACCGGGGAGCTGTTTTTT
TRBJ2-5	TRBD1	TRBV5-1	NA	CASSRTGQGQETQYF	TGCGCCAGCAGCCGGACCGGACAGGGTCAAGAGACCCAGTACTTC
TRBJ1-1	NA	TRBV2	NA	CASSDGGGRGTEAFF	TGTGCCAGCAGTGATGGGGGGGGGAGAGGCACTGAAGCTTTCTTT
TRBJ2-5	NA	TRBV11-2	NA	CASSLVGAFRETQYF	TGTGCCAGCAGCTTAGTCGGGGCCTTTCGGGAGACCCAGTACTTC
TRBJ2-3	NA	TRBV11-2	many	CASSSLPSTDTQYF	TGTGCCAGCAGCTCCCTGCCAAGCACAGATACGCAGTATTTT
TRBJ2-7	NA	TRBV6-1	once	CASSLGLPKGEQYF	TGTGCCAGCAGTTTAGGTCTCCCGAAGGGGGAGCAGTACTTC
TRBJ1-6	TRBD1	TRBV19	NA	CASRDSNSPLHF	TGTGCCAGTCGGGACAGTAATTCACCCCTCCACTTT
TRBJ1-1	TRBD1	TRBV10-1	NA	CASSEGQGTEAFF	TGCGCCAGCAGTGAGGGACAGGGAACTGAAGCTTTCTTT
TRBJ2-7	TRBD1	TRBV2	NA	CASSFTTGGREQYF	TGTGCCAGCAGTTTTACGACAGGGGGCAGGGAGCAGTACTTC
TRBJ1-2	TRBD1	TRBV7-9	few	CASSVTGAPHGYTF	TGTGCCAGCAGTGTTACAGGGGCCCCTCATGGCTACACCTTC
TRBJ1-1	NA	TRBV7-9	NA	CASSTQANTEAFF	TGTGCCAGCAGCACGCAGGCGAACACTGAAGCTTTCTTT
TRBJ2-5	TRBD2	TRBV5-1	NA	CASSSGTTMGETQYF	TGCGCCAGCAGCTCTGGGACTACGATGGGGGAGACCCAGTACTTC
TRBJ1-6	TRBD1	TRBV19	few	CASSEQGDNSPLHF	TGTGCCAGTAGCGAACAGGGGGATAATTCACCCCTCCACTTT
TRBJ2-6	NA	TRBV27	NA	CASSFVSGANVLTF	TGTGCCAGCAGTTTTGTCTCTGGGGCCAACGTCCTGACTTTC
TRBJ1-6	NA	TRBV19	NA	CASSSGLDSPLHF	TGTGCCAGTAGTTCAGGGTTAGACTCACCCCTCCACTTT
TRBJ2-7	TRBD2	TRBV13	NA	CASSLGLAGIPYEQYF	TGTGCCAGCAGCTTAGGACTAGCGGGGATACCCTACGAGCAGTACTTC
TRBJ1-6	NA	TRBV6-5	NA	CASRKQGRGSPLHF	TGTGCCAGCAGAAAACAGGGTCGTGGATCACCCCTCCACTTT
TRBJ2-3	TRBD2	TRBV7-2	NA	CASSPLRGGQSDTQYF	TGTGCCAGCAGCCCCTTGCGGGGGGGCCAGTCAGATACGCAGTATTTT
TRBJ2-1	TRBD1	TRBV5-1	NA	CASRDPGGDEQFF	TGCGCCAGCAGAGACCCAGGGGGCGATGAGCAGTTCTTC
TRBJ2-5	TRBD1	TRBV19	NA	CASSLDRERETQYF	TGTGCCAGTAGTTTGGACAGGGAGCGAGAGACCCAGTACTTC
TRBJ1-5	NA	TRBV30	NA	CAWSLESNQPQHF	TGTGCCTGGAGTCTTGAGAGCAATCAGCCCCAGCATTTT
TRBJ2-1	TRBD2	TRBV11-2	NA	CASSPLRGGANEQFF	TGTGCCAGCAGCCCCCTGCGGGGGGGTGCCAATGAGCAGTTCTTC
TRBJ1-1	NA	TRBV5-1	NA	CASSLIGGDTEAFF	TGCGCCAGCAGCTTGATCGGGGGGGACACTGAAGCTTTCTTT
TRBJ2-7	NA	TRBV4-1	NA	CASSLGELGAYEQYF	TGCGCCAGCAGCCTCGGGGAGCTGGGCGCCTACGAGCAGTACTTC
TRBJ1-2	TRBD1	TRBV6-5	NA	CASYLVRGHYTF	TGTGCCAGCTACCTAGTCAGGGGGCATTACACCTTC
TRBJ2-7	NA	TRBV21-1	NA	CASSKERTGSSYEQYF	TGTGCCAGCAGCAAAGAAAGGACAGGGAGCTCCTACGAGCAGTACTTC
TRBJ2-3	TRBD1	TRBV9	NA	CASSAGGAVTDTQYF	TGTGCCAGCAGCGCAGGGGGCGCGGTGACAGATACGCAGTATTTT
TRBJ2-6	NA	TRBV19	NA	CASSLQSSGANVLTF	TGTGCCAGTAGCCTGCAGAGCTCTGGGGCCAACGTCCTGACTTTC
TRBJ1-5	TRBD1	TRBV15	NA	CATSRGQGGVEPQHF	TGTGCCACCAGCAGGGGACAGGGTGGCGTGGAGCCCCAGCATTTT